This T cell receptor (beta chain) was documented in a study of early T cells in non-severe SARS-CoV-2 infection. Background on the study: Sequencing input comprised bulk RNA from unsorted whole blood; chain pairing was not available.

Trimming pared 2 bases from V and 9 bases from J, leaving 7 bases between. The germline CDR1 and CDR2 sequences are MNHEY and SVGEGT. The CDR3 has 12 amino acids. Study-wide results and limits: VDJdb matching favored anti-spike CD8 responses, missing private and CD4 specificities.

Concerning this clonotype: Its target is not known.

TCRdb called the 5' RACE reads again in MiXCR, with one record for every CDR3 protein. The sample lists about 25,000 distinct CDR3 sequences; around 4.5% were seen once. The receptor was derived from an adult who was a healthcare worker with PCR-confirmed SARS-CoV-2 infection or an uninfected control (not recorded which). The J gene is TRBJ2-2, the V gene TRBV6-2 or TRBV6-3, with D perhaps TRBD1 (6 bases). Sequenced input: whole blood. DNA for the CDR3: TGTGCCAGCAGTTACGGACAGAGGGAGCTGTTTTTT. Its protein is CASSYGQRELFF.